This T cell receptor (beta chain) was retrieved from a study of beta chain features in type 1 diabetes. Findings of the study overall: The study found moderately but significantly shorter TCRB CDR3s in all four CD4+ subsets of Type 1 diabetes patients. Patients and controls would share equally any PCR tilt toward shorter templates.

This clone was recorded a few times. Its antigen is unknown. Every isolated RNA sample was fully reverse transcribed, so sequencing captured expressed TCRB transcripts. Clones were read by immunoSEQ multiplex PCR, and TCRdb kept only the in-frame ones, dropping some. The sample has nearly 700,000 clones; about an eighth are singletons. Donors contributed one heparinised blood draw apiece, averaging about 116 mL. Sorting with CD45RO/CCR7/CD25/CD127/CD95/CD27 yielded naive, central memory, regulatory and stem-like memory CD4+ cells. The CDR3 length is 15 residues. Trimming removed 1 base at V and 1 base at J, with 9 bases between. CDR1 SEHNR and CDR2 FQNEAQ come from the germline V gene (reference sequence).

Sequenced input: naive CD4+ T cells from blood. The chain uses TRBV7-9 and TRBJ2-3; a possible D gene is TRBD2 (6 bases). This receptor was obtained from a man younger than 35 with type 1 diabetes. CDR3 bases: TGTGCCAGCAGCTTAGTGGCGGGGCGCACAGATACGCAGTATTTT. Encoded protein: CASSLVAGRTDTQYF.